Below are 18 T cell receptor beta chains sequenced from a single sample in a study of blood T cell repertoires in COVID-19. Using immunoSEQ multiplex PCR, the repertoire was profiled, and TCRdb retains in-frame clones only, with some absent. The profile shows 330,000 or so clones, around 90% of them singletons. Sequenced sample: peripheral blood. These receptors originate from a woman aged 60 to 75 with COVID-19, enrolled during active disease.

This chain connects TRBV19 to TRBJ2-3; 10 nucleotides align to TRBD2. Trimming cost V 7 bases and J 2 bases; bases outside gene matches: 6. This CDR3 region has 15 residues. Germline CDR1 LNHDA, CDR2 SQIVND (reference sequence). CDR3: CASTNSGGITDTQYF. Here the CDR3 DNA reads TGTGCCAGTACCAATAGCGGGGGGATCACAGATACGCAGTATTTT.

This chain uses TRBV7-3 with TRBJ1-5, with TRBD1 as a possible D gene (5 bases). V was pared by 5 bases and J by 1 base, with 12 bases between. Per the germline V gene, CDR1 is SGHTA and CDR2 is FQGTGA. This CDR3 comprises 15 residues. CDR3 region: CASSRTGGSNQPQHF. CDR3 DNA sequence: TGTGCCAGCAGCCGGACGGGGGGGAGCAATCAGCCCCAGCATTTT.

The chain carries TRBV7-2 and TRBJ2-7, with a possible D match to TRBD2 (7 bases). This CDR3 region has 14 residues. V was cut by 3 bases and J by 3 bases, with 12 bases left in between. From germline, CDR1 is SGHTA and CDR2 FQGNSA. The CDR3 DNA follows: TGTGCCAGCAGCTTCTACGGGGGGCGCTACGAGCAGTACTTC. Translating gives CASSFYGGRYEQYF. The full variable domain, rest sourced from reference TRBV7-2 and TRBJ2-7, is GAGVSQSPSNKVTEKGKDVELRCDPISGHTALYWYRQSLGQGLEFLIYFQGNSAPDKSGLPSDRFSAERTGGSVSTLTIQRTQQEDSAVYLCASSFYGGRYEQYFGPGTRLTVT.

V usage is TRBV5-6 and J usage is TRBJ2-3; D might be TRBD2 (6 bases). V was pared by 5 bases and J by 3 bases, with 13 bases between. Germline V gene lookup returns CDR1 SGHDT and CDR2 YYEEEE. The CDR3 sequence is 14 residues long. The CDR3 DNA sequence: TGTGCCAGCAGTTCTTTGGCGGGGACAGATACGCAGTATTTT. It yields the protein CASSSLAGTDTQYF.

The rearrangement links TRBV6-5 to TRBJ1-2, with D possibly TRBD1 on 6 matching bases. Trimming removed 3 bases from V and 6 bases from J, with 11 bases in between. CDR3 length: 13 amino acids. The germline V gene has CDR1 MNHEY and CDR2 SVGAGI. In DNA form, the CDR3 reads TGTGCCAGCAGTTATAACAGGGAGCATGGCTACACCTTC. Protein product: CASSYNREHGYTF.

The CDR3 DNA follows: TGTGCCAGCAGTGAATCCGGGGGGCCGTGGACTGAAGCTTTCTTT. Translation: CASSESGGPWTEAFF. J is TRBJ1-1 and V is TRBV25-1, with TRBD1 as a possible D gene (6 bases). The V end lost 1 base, the J end lost 5 bases, and 14 bases lay between the germline ends. CDR3 length: 15 residues. Germline V gene sequence: CDR1 MGHDK, CDR2 SYGVNS.

CDR3 sequence reads: CASKGQGAEAFF. The CDR3 DNA reads TGTGCCAGCAAGGGACAGGGAGCTGAAGCTTTCTTT. The chain joins TRBV27 to TRBJ1-1; 9 nucleotides agree with TRBD1. Germline trimming cut 7 bases from V and 6 bases from J; bases unmatched to any gene: 3. This CDR3 is 12 amino acids long. CDR1 is MNHEY, CDR2 SMNVEV, per germline (reference sequence).

The CDR3 spells CASRLGMNTEAFF. DNA for the CDR3: TGTGCCAGCCGCCTAGGAATGAACACTGAAGCTTTCTTT. The chain has TRBV7-3 and TRBJ1-1; D gene uncertain. The V gene lost 8 bases and the J gene lost 0 bases, with 10 bases spanning the gap. This CDR3 region has 13 residues. CDR1 is SGHTA, CDR2 FQGTGA, per germline.

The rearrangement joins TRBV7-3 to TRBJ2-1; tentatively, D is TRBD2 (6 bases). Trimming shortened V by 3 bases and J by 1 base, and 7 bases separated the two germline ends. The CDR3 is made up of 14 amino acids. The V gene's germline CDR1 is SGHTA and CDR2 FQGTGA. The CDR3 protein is CASSFSGSYNEQFF. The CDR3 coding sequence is TGTGCCAGCAGCTTTAGCGGTTCCTACAATGAGCAGTTCTTC.

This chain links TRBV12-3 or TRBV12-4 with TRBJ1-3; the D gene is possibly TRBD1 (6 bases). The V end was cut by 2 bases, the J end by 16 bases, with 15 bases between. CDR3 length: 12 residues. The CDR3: CASSLSLDQGYF. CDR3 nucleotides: TGTGCCAGCAGTTTATCCCTCGACCAGGGGTATTTT.

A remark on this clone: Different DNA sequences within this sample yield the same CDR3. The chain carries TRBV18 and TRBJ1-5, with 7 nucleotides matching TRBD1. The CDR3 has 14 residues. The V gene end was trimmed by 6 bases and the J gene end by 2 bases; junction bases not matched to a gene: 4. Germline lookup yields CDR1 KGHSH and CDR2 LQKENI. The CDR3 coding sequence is TGTGCCAGCTCGCCTACAGGGGGCAATCAGCCCCAGCATTTT. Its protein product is CASSPTGGNQPQHF. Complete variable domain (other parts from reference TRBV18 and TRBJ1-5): NAGVMQNPRHLVRRRGQEARLRCSPMKGHSHVYWYRQLPEEGLKFMVYLQKENIIDESGMPKERFSAEFPKEGPSILRIQQVVRGDSAAYFCASSPTGGNQPQHFGDGTRLSIL.

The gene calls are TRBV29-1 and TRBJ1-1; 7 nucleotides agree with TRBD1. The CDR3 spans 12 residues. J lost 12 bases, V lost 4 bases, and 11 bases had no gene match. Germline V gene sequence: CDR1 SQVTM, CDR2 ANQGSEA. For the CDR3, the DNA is TGCAGCGTTGGTCCCCAGGAACAGGGGTCTTTCTTT. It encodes CSVGPQEQGSFF. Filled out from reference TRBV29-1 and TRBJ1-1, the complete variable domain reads SAVISQKPSRDICQRGTSLTIQCQVDSQVTMMFWYRQQPGQSLTLIATANQGSEATYESGFVIDKFPISRPNLTFSTLTVSNMSPEDSSIYLCSVGPQEQGSFFGQGTRLTVV.

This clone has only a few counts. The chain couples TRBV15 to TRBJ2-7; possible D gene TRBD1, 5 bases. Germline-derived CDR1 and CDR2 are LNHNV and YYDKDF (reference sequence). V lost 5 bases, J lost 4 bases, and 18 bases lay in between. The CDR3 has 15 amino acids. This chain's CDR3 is CATSFGAQGRYEQYF. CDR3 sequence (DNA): TGTGCCACCAGCTTTGGGGCCCAGGGAAGATACGAGCAGTACTTC.

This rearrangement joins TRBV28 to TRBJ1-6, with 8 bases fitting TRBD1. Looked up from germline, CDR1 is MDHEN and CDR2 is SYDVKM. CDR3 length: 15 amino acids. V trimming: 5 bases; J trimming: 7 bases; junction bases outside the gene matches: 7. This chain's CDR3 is CASSLTGVRNSPLHF. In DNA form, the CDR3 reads TGTGCCAGCAGTCTGACAGGGGTAAGGAATTCACCCCTCCACTTT.

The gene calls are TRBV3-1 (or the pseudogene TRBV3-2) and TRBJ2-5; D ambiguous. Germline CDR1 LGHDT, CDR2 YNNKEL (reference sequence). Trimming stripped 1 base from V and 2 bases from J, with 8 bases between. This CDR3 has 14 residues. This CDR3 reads CASSQGAVQETQYF. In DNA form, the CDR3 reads TGTGCCAGCAGCCAAGGGGCAGTGCAAGAGACCCAGTACTTC.

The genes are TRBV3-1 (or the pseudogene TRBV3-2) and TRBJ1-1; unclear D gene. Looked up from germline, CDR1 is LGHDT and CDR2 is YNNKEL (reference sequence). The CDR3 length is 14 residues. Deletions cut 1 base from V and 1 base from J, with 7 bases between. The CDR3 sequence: CASSQASRNTEAFF. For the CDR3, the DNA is TGTGCCAGCAGCCAAGCATCGAGGAACACTGAAGCTTTCTTT.

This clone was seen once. The CDR3 DNA is TGTGCCAGCAGCGTAGGACCTCTCGGGGGGGCGCAAGATACGCAGTATTTT. This sequence encodes CASSVGPLGGAQDTQYF. The rearrangement joins TRBV9 to TRBJ2-3; 8 positions match TRBD2. From germline, CDR1 is SGDLS and CDR2 YYNGEE. The CDR3 length is 17 residues. Trimming at V came to 0 bases and at J to 5 bases, leaving 11 bases not matched to a gene.

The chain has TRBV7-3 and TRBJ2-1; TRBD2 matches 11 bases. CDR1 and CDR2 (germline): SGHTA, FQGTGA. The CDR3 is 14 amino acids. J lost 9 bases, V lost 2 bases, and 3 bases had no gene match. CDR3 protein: CASSLWLAGGEQFF. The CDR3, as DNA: TGTGCCAGCAGCTTATGGCTAGCGGGGGGTGAGCAGTTCTTC.